This T cell receptor (beta chain) was found in a study of OX40 agonist ivuxolimab in advanced cancers. Across the whole study: At doses from 0.01 to 10 mg/kg, patients were given intravenous ivuxolimab every 2 weeks. Melanoma, hepatocellular carcinoma, head and neck or renal cell cancer occurred in dose-escalation patients.

Worth noting for this clone: No antigen is known for it.

Points from the study as a whole: Clonal expansion was seen in CD4+ and CD8+ blood T cells by week 6 at 0.1 to 3.0 mg/kg.

The method was immunoSEQ multiplex PCR; TCRdb's version includes in-frame clones alone and lacks a portion of them. The sample lists 50,000 to 55,000 clones; 85% to 90% were seen once. Trimming removed 7 bases at V and 3 bases at J, with 15 bases between. The germline V gene encodes CDR1 MDHEN and CDR2 SYDVKM. This CDR3 is 14 amino acids long. The clonotype was recovered from an adult with an advanced solid tumor such as melanoma, head and neck, liver or kidney cancer. The source was CD4+ or CD8+ T cells sorted from blood, collected in a trial of the OX40 agonist ivuxolimab. The rearrangement links TRBV28 to TRBJ1-1; D is unclear. The CDR3 is CASTDPREYTEAFF. The CDR3 DNA sequence: TGTGCCAGCACCGACCCAAGGGAGTACACTGAAGCTTTCTTT.